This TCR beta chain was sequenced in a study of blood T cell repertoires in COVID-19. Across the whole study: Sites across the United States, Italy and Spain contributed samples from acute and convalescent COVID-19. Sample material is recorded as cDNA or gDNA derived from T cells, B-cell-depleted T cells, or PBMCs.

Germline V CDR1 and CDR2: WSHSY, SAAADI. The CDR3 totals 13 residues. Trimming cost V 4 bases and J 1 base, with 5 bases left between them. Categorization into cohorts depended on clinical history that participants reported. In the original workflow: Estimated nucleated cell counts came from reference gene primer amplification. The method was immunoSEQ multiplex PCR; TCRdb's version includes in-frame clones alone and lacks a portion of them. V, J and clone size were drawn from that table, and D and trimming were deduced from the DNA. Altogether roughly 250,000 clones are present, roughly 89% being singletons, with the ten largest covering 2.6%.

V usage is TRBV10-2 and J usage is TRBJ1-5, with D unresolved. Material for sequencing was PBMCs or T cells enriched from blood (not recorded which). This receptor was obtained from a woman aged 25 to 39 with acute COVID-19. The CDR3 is CASSGASNQPQHF. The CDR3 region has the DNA TGCGCCAGCAGTGGGGCGAGCAATCAGCCCCAGCATTTT.